This TCR beta chain was sequenced for a study of graft-versus-host responses after intestinal transplantation. About the study: Recipients uniformly received anti-thymocyte globulin induction, followed by tacrolimus and steroids for roughly 3 years.

V lost 4 bases, J lost 2 bases, and 6 bases stayed unmatched. The CDR3 totals 15 residues. CDR1 SGHNT and CDR2 YYREEE come from the germline V gene (reference sequence). Once the reaction had ended, proliferating CFSE-low CD3+CD4+ and CD3+CD8+ responders were sorted. A few counts support this clone. Produced via immunoSEQ multiplex PCR; TCRdb's table is partial and in-frame only. The sample records 21,000 or so clones, 50% to 70% being singletons. This clonotype was obtained from a human patient who received an intestinal transplant. The material was alloreactive CD4+ T cells from a mixed lymphocyte reaction culture, obtained before intestinal transplant. Subset given: CFSE-low proliferating T cells sorted from approximately 6-day pre-transplant mixed lymphocyte reaction (GvH or HvG direction). V gene TRBV5-4 combines with J gene TRBJ2-1; 7 positions match TRBD1. The CDR3 here is CASSIGQATYNEQFF. CDR3 coding DNA: TGTGCCAGCAGCATAGGACAGGCGACCTACAATGAGCAGTTCTTC.